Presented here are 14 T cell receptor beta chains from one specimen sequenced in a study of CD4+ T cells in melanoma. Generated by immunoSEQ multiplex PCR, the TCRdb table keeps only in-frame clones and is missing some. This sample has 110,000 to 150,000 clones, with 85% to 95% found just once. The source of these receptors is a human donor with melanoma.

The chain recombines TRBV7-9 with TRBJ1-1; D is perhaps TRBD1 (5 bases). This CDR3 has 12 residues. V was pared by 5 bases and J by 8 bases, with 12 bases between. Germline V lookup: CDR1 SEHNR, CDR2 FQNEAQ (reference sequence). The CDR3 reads CASSQGVPEAFF. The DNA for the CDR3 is TGTGCCAGCAGCCAGGGAGTTCCCGAAGCTTTCTTT.

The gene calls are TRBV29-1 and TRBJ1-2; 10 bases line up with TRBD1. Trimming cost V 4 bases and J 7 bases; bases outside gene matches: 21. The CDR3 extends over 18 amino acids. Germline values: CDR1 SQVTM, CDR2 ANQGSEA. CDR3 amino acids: CSVGRLGTGVLPSRGYTF. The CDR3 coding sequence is TGCAGCGTTGGGCGGTTGGGGACAGGGGTGCTCCCTAGTCGTGGCTACACCTTC.

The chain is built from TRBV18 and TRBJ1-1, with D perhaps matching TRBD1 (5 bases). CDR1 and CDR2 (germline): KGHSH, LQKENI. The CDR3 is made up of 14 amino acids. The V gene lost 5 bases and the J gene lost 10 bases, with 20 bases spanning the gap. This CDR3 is CASSVKLQTESAFF. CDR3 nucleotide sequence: TGTGCCAGCTCAGTAAAGCTACAGACAGAGTCAGCTTTCTTT.

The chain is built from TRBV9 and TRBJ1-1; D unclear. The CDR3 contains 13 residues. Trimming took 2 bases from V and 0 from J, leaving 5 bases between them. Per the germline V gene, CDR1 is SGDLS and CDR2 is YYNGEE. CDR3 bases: TGTGCCAGCAGCGTGAGTGTGAACACTGAAGCTTTCTTT. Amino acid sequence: CASSVSVNTEAFF.

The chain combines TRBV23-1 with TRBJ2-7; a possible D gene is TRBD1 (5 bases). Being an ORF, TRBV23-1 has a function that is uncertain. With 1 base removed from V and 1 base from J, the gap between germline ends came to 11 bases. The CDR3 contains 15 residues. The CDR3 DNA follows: TGCGCCAGCAGTCAATTTACAGGAGATTCCTACGAGCAGTACTTC. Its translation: CASSQFTGDSYEQYF.

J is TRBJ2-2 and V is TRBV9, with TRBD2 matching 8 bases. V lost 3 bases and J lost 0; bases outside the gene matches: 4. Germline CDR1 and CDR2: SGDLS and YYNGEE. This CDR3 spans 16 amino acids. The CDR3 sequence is CASSAQGLANTGELFF. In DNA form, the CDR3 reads TGTGCCAGCAGCGCCCAGGGACTAGCGAACACCGGGGAGCTGTTTTTT. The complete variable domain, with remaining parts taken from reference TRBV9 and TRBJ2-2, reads DSGVTQTPKHLITATGQRVTLRCSPRSGDLSVYWYQQSLDQGLQFLIQYYNGEERAKGNILERFSAQQFPDLHSELNLSSLELGDSALYFCASSAQGLANTGELFFGEGSRLTVL.

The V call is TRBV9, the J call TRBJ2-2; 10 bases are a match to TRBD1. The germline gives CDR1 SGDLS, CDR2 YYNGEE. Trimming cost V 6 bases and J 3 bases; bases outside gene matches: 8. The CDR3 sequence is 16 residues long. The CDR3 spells CASIWDRGVYTGELFF. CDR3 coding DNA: TGTGCCAGCATCTGGGACAGGGGTGTCTACACCGGGGAGCTGTTTTTT.

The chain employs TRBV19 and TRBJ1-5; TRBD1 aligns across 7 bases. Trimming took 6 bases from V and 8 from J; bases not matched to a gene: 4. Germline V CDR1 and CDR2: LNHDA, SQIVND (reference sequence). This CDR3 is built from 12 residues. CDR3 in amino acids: CASSLRGEPQHF. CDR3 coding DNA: TGTGCCAGTAGCCTCAGGGGGGAGCCCCAGCATTTT.

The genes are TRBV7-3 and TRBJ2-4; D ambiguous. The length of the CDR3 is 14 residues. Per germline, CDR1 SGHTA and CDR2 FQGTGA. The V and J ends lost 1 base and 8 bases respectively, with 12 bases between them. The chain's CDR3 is CASSLKSIPDIQYF. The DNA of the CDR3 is TGTGCCAGCAGCTTAAAATCAATTCCTGACATTCAGTACTTC. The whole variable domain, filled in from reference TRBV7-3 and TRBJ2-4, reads GAGVSQTPSNKVTEKGKYVELRCDPISGHTALYWYRQSLGQGPEFLIYFQGTGAADDSGLPNDRFFAVRPEGSVSTLKIQRTERGDSAVYLCASSLKSIPDIQYFGAGTRLSVL.

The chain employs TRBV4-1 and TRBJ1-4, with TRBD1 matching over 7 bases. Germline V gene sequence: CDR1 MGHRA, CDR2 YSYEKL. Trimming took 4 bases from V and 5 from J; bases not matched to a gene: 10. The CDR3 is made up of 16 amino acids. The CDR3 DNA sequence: TGCGCCAGCAGCCGGAAAGTGGGACAGATAAATGAAAAACTGTTTTTT. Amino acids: CASSRKVGQINEKLFF.

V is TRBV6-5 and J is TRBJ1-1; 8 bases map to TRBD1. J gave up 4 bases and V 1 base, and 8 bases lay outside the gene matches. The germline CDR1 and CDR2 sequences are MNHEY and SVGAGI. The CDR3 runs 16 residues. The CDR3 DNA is TGTGCCAGCAGTTACTACGGTGACAGGGGCGCCACTGAAGCTTTCTTT. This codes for CASSYYGDRGATEAFF.

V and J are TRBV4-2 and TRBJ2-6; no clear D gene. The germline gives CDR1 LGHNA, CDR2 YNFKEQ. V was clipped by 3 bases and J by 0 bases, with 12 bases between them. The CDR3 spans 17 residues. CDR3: CASSHPTLASGANVLTF. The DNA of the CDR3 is TGTGCCAGCAGCCATCCTACTTTAGCCTCTGGGGCCAACGTCCTGACTTTC.

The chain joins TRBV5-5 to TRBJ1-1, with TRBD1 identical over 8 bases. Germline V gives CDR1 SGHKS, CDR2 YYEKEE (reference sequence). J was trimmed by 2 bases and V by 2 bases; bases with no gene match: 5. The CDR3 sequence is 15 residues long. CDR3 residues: CASSFLDRGNTEAFF. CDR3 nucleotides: TGTGCCAGCAGCTTTCTCGACAGGGGAAACACTGAAGCTTTCTTT.

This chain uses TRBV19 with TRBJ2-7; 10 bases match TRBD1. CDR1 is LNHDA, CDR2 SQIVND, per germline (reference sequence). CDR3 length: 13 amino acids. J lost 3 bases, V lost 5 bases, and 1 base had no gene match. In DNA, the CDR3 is TGTGCCAGTAGTTGGACAGGGGGCTACGAGCAGTACTTC. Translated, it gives CASSWTGGYEQYF. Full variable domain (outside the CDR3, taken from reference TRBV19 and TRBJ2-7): DGGITQSPKYLFRKEGQNVTLSCEQNLNHDAMYWYRQDPGQGLRLIYYSQIVNDFQKGDIAEGYSVSREKKESFPLTVTSAQKNPTAFYLCASSWTGGYEQYFGPGTRLTVT.